This paragraph covers one T cell receptor (beta chain) sequence. Its specificity is unknown. The sample originates from a study of graft-versus-host responses after intestinal transplantation. Findings and caveats of the study: Levels of circulating GvH clones at their peak were associated with early post-transplant HvG declines. Among recipient marrow samples, GvH clones were found; some appeared first in ileum or blood.

V was shortened by 0 bases and J by 9 bases, with 20 bases between the two germline ends. The germline CDR1 and CDR2 sequences are SGDLS and YYNGEE. The CDR3 consists of 16 residues. Data came from immunoSEQ multiplex PCR; TCRdb stores just in-frame clones and leaves some out. The sample yields 85,000 to 100,000 clones, roughly 91% seen once. V and J are TRBV9 and TRBJ2-3, with a possible D match to TRBD2 (6 bases). Specimen: unstimulated CD8+ T cells sorted from spleen or lymph node cells, collected before intestinal transplant. The TCR was taken from a human donor who received an intestinal transplant. CDR3 loop: CASSVVGGSPRETQYF. DNA of the CDR3: TGTGCCAGCAGCGTAGTCGGAGGGTCGCCTCGGGAGACGCAGTATTTT.